Sequencing of this TCR beta chain was carried out in a study of CD8 T cells in ankylosing spondylitis. Overall study results and limits: Ankylosing spondylitis blood seemed to carry a telltale TCR beta motif made of roughly 8 highly homologous variants.

With respect to this clonotype: Its target is not known.

TCRdb reprocessed the 5' RACE reads with MiXCR, giving one entry per CDR3 protein. The sample records 670,000 or so distinct CDR3 sequences, around 20% being singletons. The germline V gene has CDR1 SQVTM and CDR2 ANQGSEA. V gave up 1 base and J gave up 6 bases, with 10 bases separating them. CDR3 length: 12 amino acids. Sequencing input: blood, either unsorted or a sorted T cell fraction (not recorded which). This chain links TRBV29-1 with TRBJ2-7; tentative D call: TRBD1 (5 bases). The sequence came from a male donor with ankylosing spondylitis. In DNA form, the CDR3 reads TGCAGCGTTGAAGTAGGGGTAACCGAGCAGTACTTC. This translates into CSVEVGVTEQYF.